Below, 23 T cell receptor beta chains from the same sample are listed, as sequenced in a study of CD8 T cells in Susac syndrome. Reverse transcription of roughly 0.45 to 1 ug RNA used random hexamers. TCRdb called the immunoSEQ multiplex PCR reads again in MiXCR, with one record for every CDR3 protein. The sample includes 200,000 or so distinct CDR3 sequences, 92% of them seen just once. What was sequenced was CD8+ T cells from PBMCs. The receptors derive from a human donor with multiple sclerosis.

The chain joins TRBV27 to TRBJ1-5, with 10 bases matching TRBD1. The CDR3 is made up of 20 amino acids. Germline CDR1 MNHEY, CDR2 SMNVEV (reference sequence). J was trimmed by 1 base and V by 4 bases; bases with no gene match: 16. The CDR3 DNA is TGTGCCAGCAGTTCGAGGAGACAGGGGGCCTTAAGTAGGAGCAATCAGCCCCAGCATTTT. Translated, it gives CASSSRRQGALSRSNQPQHF.

The chain is built from TRBV18 and TRBJ1-3; D may be TRBD1 (5 bases). Germline V gene data show CDR1 as KGHSH and CDR2 as LQKENI. This CDR3 contains 16 residues. Trimming cost V 2 bases and J 1 base, with 12 bases left between them. The CDR3 coding sequence is TGTGCCAGCTCACCATACGAAGACAGATCTGGAAACACCATATATTTT. Translated, it gives CASSPYEDRSGNTIYF.

This chain connects TRBV27 to TRBJ2-3, with 9 bases identical to TRBD1. J was trimmed by 1 base and V by 8 bases; bases with no gene match: 1. Germline CDR1 MNHEY, CDR2 SMNVEV (reference sequence). CDR3 length: 13 amino acids. CDR3 in DNA: TGTGCCAGCCGGGACAGGGGCACAGATACGCAGTATTTT. Its protein product is CASRDRGTDTQYF.

This clonotype was seen a handful of times. The rearrangement links TRBV28 to TRBJ2-5; D is undetermined. V dropped 2 bases and J dropped 5 bases, with 9 bases sitting between them. Germline V gene lookup returns CDR1 MDHEN and CDR2 SYDVKM. This CDR3 region has 13 residues. CDR3 coding DNA: TGTGCCAGCAGTTTAGTCCCGAGGGAGACCCAGTACTTC. Translating gives CASSLVPRETQYF.

The genes are TRBV5-1 and TRBJ1-1; D uncertain. CDR1 and CDR2 (germline): SGHRS, YFSETQ. With 4 bases removed from V and 0 bases from J, the gap between germline ends came to 16 bases. The CDR3 contains 16 residues. Here the CDR3 DNA reads TGCGCCAGCAGCCCCTCTCTGGGCAGAATGAACACTGAAGCTTTCTTT. Encoded protein: CASSPSLGRMNTEAFF. Full variable domain (remainder filled in from reference TRBV5-1 and TRBJ1-1): KAGVTQTPRYLIKTRGQQVTLSCSPISGHRSVSWYQQTPGQGLQFLFEYFSETQRNKGNFPGRFSGRQFSNSRSEMNVSTLELGDSALYLCASSPSLGRMNTEAFFGQGTRLTVV.

The chain recombines TRBV27 with TRBJ2-7, with D perhaps matching TRBD1 (5 bases). The CDR3 sequence is 15 residues long. Germline-derived CDR1 and CDR2 are MNHEY and SMNVEV (reference sequence). Trimming cost V 1 base and J 5 bases, with 15 bases left between them. The CDR3 nucleotides read TGTGCCAGCAGTTTATACCCAGGGTCCCCCCACGAGCAGTACTTC. It encodes CASSLYPGSPHEQYF.

The chain links TRBV12-3 or TRBV12-4 to TRBJ1-3; D ambiguous. V lost 7 bases and J 0 bases, leaving 7 bases between the germline ends. The CDR3 spans 13 residues. This CDR3 is CASTNSSGNTIYF. The CDR3 DNA reads TGTGCCAGCACCAACAGCTCTGGAAACACCATATATTTT.

This chain joins TRBV4-3 and TRBJ1-6; D possibly corresponds to TRBD1 (5 bases). CDR1 is LGHNA and CDR2 is YSLEER in the germline V gene. The CDR3 has 15 amino acids. Trimming removed 0 bases from V and 3 bases from J, with 6 bases in between. CDR3 DNA sequence: TGCGCCAGCAGCCAAGATCAGGGCTATAATTCACCCCTCCACTTT. Residues: CASSQDQGYNSPLHF.

In this sample, this clonotype turned up once. V and J are TRBV29-1 and TRBJ2-7; 11 positions match TRBD1. The length of the CDR3 is 14 residues. Germline CDR1 and CDR2: SQVTM and ANQGSEA. Trimming at V came to 7 bases and at J to 7 bases, leaving 12 bases not matched to a gene. CDR3 in amino acids: CSALTGTGGWEQYF. CDR3 nucleotides: TGCAGCGCCTTAACCGGGACAGGGGGGTGGGAGCAGTACTTC.

This chain uses TRBV7-3 with TRBJ2-2; no firm D call. Per the germline V gene, CDR1 is SGHTA and CDR2 is FQGTGA. V lost 4 bases and J 7 bases, leaving 13 bases between the germline ends. This CDR3 region has 14 residues. The DNA of the CDR3 is TGTGCCAGCAGCTCGGCTGGGCGAGACGGGGAGCTGTTTTTT. This codes for CASSSAGRDGELFF.

The chain recombines TRBV4-3 with TRBJ2-1; 9 bases line up with TRBD2. Trimming removed 1 base from V and 8 bases from J; junction bases left unmatched: 6. Germline CDR1 is LGHNA and CDR2 is YSLEER. This CDR3 comprises 15 residues. The CDR3 loop is CASSQVLAGLDEQFF. CDR3 nucleotides: TGCGCCAGCAGCCAAGTGCTAGCGGGATTGGATGAGCAGTTCTTC.

This chain connects TRBV20-1 to TRBJ2-3, with TRBD1 as a possible D gene (6 bases). Germline V gene lookup returns CDR1 DFQATT and CDR2 SNEGSKA (reference sequence). The CDR3 is 15 residues long. Trimming stripped 1 base from V and 2 bases from J, with 13 bases between. The CDR3 loop reads CSARGQARSTDTQYF. CDR3 bases: TGCAGTGCTAGAGGACAGGCACGATCCACAGATACGCAGTATTTT.

This sequence joins TRBV4-3 and TRBJ2-2; D is possibly TRBD1 or TRBD2 (5 bases each). CDR1 is LGHNA and CDR2 is YSLEER in the germline V gene. This CDR3 is 16 amino acids long. With 1 base removed from V and 4 bases from J, the gap between germline ends came to 13 bases. As DNA, the CDR3 is TGCGCCAGCAGCCAAGGGCCGTCTGGGGGCACCGGGGAGCTGTTTTTT. Its translation is CASSQGPSGGTGELFF.

The chain recombines TRBV13 with TRBJ2-7, with no clear D. CDR1 is PRHDT, CDR2 FYEKMQ, per germline (reference sequence). CDR3 length equals 15 residues. Deletions cut 5 bases from V and 0 bases from J, with 14 bases between. CDR3 protein: CASSARTETSYEQYF. In DNA form, the CDR3 reads TGTGCCAGCAGCGCCCGCACAGAGACCTCCTACGAGCAGTACTTC.

V usage is TRBV20-1 and J usage is TRBJ1-5; tentatively, D is TRBD1 (5 bases). CDR1 is DFQATT and CDR2 is SNEGSKA in the germline V gene (reference sequence). CDR3 length: 13 residues. The V end was cut by 6 bases, the J end by 5 bases, with 14 bases between. The CDR3 DNA reads as TGCAGTGCCCGCGATATGGGGGATCAGCCCCAGCATTTT. It encodes CSARDMGDQPQHF.

The J gene is TRBJ1-2, the V gene TRBV12-3 or TRBV12-4; D is uncertain. This CDR3 has 14 residues. V was pared by 3 bases and J by 0 bases, with 8 bases between. The CDR3: CASSLHNANYGYTF. The CDR3 DNA follows: TGTGCCAGCAGTTTGCACAATGCTAACTATGGCTACACCTTC.

The chain employs TRBV19 and TRBJ1-2; tentatively, D is TRBD1 (5 bases). The CDR3 covers 11 residues. Trimming stripped 6 bases from V and 7 bases from J, with 9 bases between. Germline CDR1 is LNHDA and CDR2 is SQIVND (reference sequence). CDR3 coding DNA: TGTGCCAGTAGCCCCGGGGGTGGCTACACCTTC. Its translation is CASSPGGGYTF.

This chain joins TRBV9 and TRBJ2-5; 12 bases agree with TRBD2. J was trimmed by 2 bases and V by 3 bases; bases with no gene match: 2. Germline CDR1 SGDLS, CDR2 YYNGEE. CDR3 length: 15 amino acids. CDR3 in DNA: TGTGCCAGCAGCGCACTAGCGGGAGGACAAGAGACCCAGTACTTC. Residues: CASSALAGGQETQYF.

V is TRBV7-9 and J is TRBJ2-1, with D maybe TRBD2 (6 bases). Germline values: CDR1 SEHNR, CDR2 FQNEAQ (reference sequence). This CDR3 spans 12 amino acids. V was clipped by 4 bases and J by 13 bases, with 14 bases between them. CDR3 in amino acids: CASSSGLLTQFF. The CDR3 region has the DNA TGTGCCAGCAGCTCGGGACTTCTAACACAGTTCTTC.

CDR3 protein: CASSWREKLFF. The CDR3 bases are TGTGCCAGCAGCTGGAGGGAAAAACTGTTTTTT. J is TRBJ1-4 and V is TRBV11-2; D is unresolved. The CDR3 totals 11 residues. CDR1 and CDR2 (germline): SGHAT, FQNNGV. V was clipped by 4 bases and J by 8 bases, with 5 bases between them. The full variable domain, its missing parts supplied by reference TRBV11-2 and TRBJ1-4, is EAGVAQSPRYKIIEKRQSVAFWCNPISGHATLYWYQQILGQGPKLLIQFQNNGVVDDSQLPKDRFSAERLKGVDSTLKIQPAKLEDSAVYLCASSWREKLFFGSGTQLSVL.

The chain couples TRBV19 to TRBJ1-1; TRBD1 matches 8 bases. After removal of 4 bases from V and 5 bases from J, the junction contained 6 bases not matched to a gene. The CDR3 extends over 14 amino acids. Germline CDR1 LNHDA, CDR2 SQIVND (reference sequence). CDR3 in DNA: TGTGCCAGTAGTACTCGGACAGGGTGGACTGAAGCTTTCTTT. It specifies CASSTRTGWTEAFF.

The V and J genes are TRBV29-1 and TRBJ1-1; 7 nucleotides agree with TRBD1. Germline CDR1 and CDR2: SQVTM and ANQGSEA. This CDR3 contains 12 residues. CDR3 loop: CSSQVGGAEAFF. The DNA of the CDR3 is TGCAGTTCCCAAGTAGGGGGCGCTGAAGCTTTCTTT. Complete variable domain (other parts from reference TRBV29-1 and TRBJ1-1): SAVISQKPSRDICQRGTSLTIQCQVDSQVTMMFWYRQQPGQSLTLIATANQGSEATYESGFVIDKFPISRPNLTFSTLTVSNMSPEDSSIYLCSSQVGGAEAFFGQGTRLTVV.

The chain is built from TRBV7-8 and TRBJ2-7; 10 bases match TRBD1. The V segment lost 7 bases and the J segment 5 bases; nucleotides outside the gene matches: 8. The CDR3 has 14 residues. Looked up from germline, CDR1 is SGHVS and CDR2 is FQNEAQ. The CDR3 loop reads CASNDRGRLHEQYF. CDR3 in DNA: TGTGCCAGCAACGACAGGGGGCGTCTCCACGAGCAGTACTTC.